This TCR beta chain was retrieved from a study of cytomegalovirus exposure and HLA in healthy donors (dated by TCRdb to the late 2010s). General notes on the study: In an earlier analysis of roughly 500 of the donors, approximately 300 Gb of sequence data and roughly 100 million unique TCR beta sequences from about 190 million T cells were reported. Approximately 310 gigabases of sequencing data and 70 million to 100 million unique TCR sequences were included in an early release covering about 600 HLA-typed donors. The genetic ancestry cluster associated with self-reported Caucasian donors included 80% to 90% of the approximately 400 genotyped donors. The study was designed to test whether signatures of past pathogen exposure could be identified by cataloging public T cell receptors. The study used immunosequencing to profile the T cell repertoires of approximately 650 subjects and linked those repertoires to cytomegalovirus serostatus. Along with the roughly 670-subject first cohort, a separate validation cohort of around 120 different subjects was used. To predict cytomegalovirus infection status, the study combined high-throughput TCR immunosequencing, statistical association of individual TCRs with disease status, and machine learning. A later analysis re-examined previously published TCR beta repertoires from roughly 650 donors and added high-resolution HLA genotyping to investigate patterns of TCR occurrence. The later analysis used no new phenotypic data to find candidate immune exposures, relying instead on TCR beta sequences and their occurrence across donors. In an earlier analysis of a few hundred of the donors, high-throughput TCR beta sequencing was used to judge whether each TCR beta V gene segment behaved as functional or pseudogenic. Donor age, sex, ethnicity and CMV serostatus were compiled alongside the repertoire data. A later genetic analysis took genome-wide SNP genotypes for about 55% of the roughly 700 donors and used that subset as a discovery cohort. Every discovery cohort repertoire had been produced on one sequencing platform. Class I and class II HLA loci were covered by the typing at four-digit resolution. Typing coverage differed by locus: A, B, C, DRB1 and DQB1 were typed in roughly 620-630 donors, DQA1 in about 500, DPA1 in 600 to 610, and DPB1 in 400 to 490. Several DR-DQ haplotypes were treated as single units for association and clustering because of strong linkage in the cohort. Among roughly 400 genotyped donors of the cohort, an average of roughly 230,000 unique TCR beta nucleotide sequences was sequenced per donor, of which roughly 17% were non-productive.

The cohort comprised around 700 healthy bone marrow donors. At the time of sampling, all cohort members were nominally healthy, though unrecorded immune exposures were likely present. The donor tested CMV seropositive and was one of the 289 seropositive cohort members. Every donor gave a peripheral blood sample, and the peripheral blood mononuclear cells from that sample were used for TCR beta sequencing. The Qiagen DNeasy Blood Extraction Kit was used to extract genomic DNA from the blood cell samples. The library was built by means of the immunoSEQ multiplex PCR assay. For the multiplex PCR, a mixture combining 60 forward primers for TCR Vbeta segments and 13 reverse primers for TCR Jbeta segments was used. A multiplex PCR assay on genomic DNA amplified the CDR3 region of rearranged TCR beta genes. The amplified TCR beta libraries were sequenced on the Illumina HiSeq System as 87-base-pair reads. Under the source paper's analysis protocol: In a later analysis, some 80 million unique TCR beta chains were counted across the roughly 670 repertoires, and roughly 10 million of these chains were shared by at least two donors. To remove PCR and sequencing errors, raw reads were error-corrected and collapsed into unique sequences using a nearest-neighbor algorithm that merged closely related sequences. Alignment of CDR3 sequences to IMGT reference sequences was used to assign V, D and J gene segments. For a sequence to be retained, at least a six-nucleotide match to both a V gene segment and a J gene segment was required. A rearrangement was called productive if the CDR3 had no stop codons and remained in frame with V and J, and every other rearrangement was called non-productive. CDR3 was defined according to IMGT convention as the region running from the second conserved V-encoded cysteine to the conserved J-encoded phenylalanine. In an earlier analysis of more than 550 of the donors, sequences lacking an unambiguous match to a single V gene segment were excluded. In an earlier analysis of some 590 of the donors, a V segment was called functional when productive rearrangements were above 56.7%, and segregating when the standard deviation between donors exceeded 5%. A statistical classification framework was developed to diagnose cytomegalovirus status using the catalog of TCR beta chain sequences. A later analysis assigned V and J genes by comparing TCR nucleotide sequences with IMGT/GENE-DB human TR gene sequences. Using the TCRdist pipeline, a later analysis assigned CDR3 sequences along with most-parsimonious VDJ recombination scenarios. In a later analysis, each TCR beta chain was defined by its CDR3 amino acid sequence together with its V-gene family, and reads without a unique V-gene family were excluded. A later analysis removed several hundred highly shared, low-generation-probability nucleotide sequences to deal with suspected cross-contamination and a sequencing artifact. In a later analysis, a clonal expansion index was calculated for each public chain from normalized within-repertoire ranks of inferred template counts. In a later analysis, generation probabilities were computed using a VDJ recombination model fitted to out-of-frame rearrangements, and the results were checked against IGoR. Hypergeometric tests were used in a later analysis to score TCR-TCR, TCR-HLA and TCR-CMV co-occurrence, with a repertoire-size bias correction applied to the TCR pairs. To estimate false discovery rates, a later analysis permuted the HLA or CMV assignments 20 times. In a later analysis, co-occurring TCRs were grouped using DBSCAN, and TCRdist sequence similarity was added for clustering within HLA-allele-positive subsets. For co-occurrence clustering, repertoires with fewer than 30,000 or more than 120,000 public chains were excluded, along with a handful of repertoires with anomalous nucleotide sharing. Held by TCRdb, this immuneACCESS table contains in-frame sequences only and omits some clones. Under half of the omission traces to an unresolved V gene where checked; the cause of the rest is unknown. Clone size and V and J calls were adopted from that table, with D and trimming inferred from the DNA. The sample table holds over 75,000 clones, of which roughly 80% were seen once. Around 7% of the sample comes from the top ten.

Beyond this particular receptor, the publication reports: In the study, 150 to 200 TCR beta chains were listed as associated with cytomegalovirus. In a later analysis, TCR association rates were found to vary across HLA loci, with the most associated TCRs seen for DRB1 alleles and the fewest for HLA-C alleles. A later analysis associated 17,000 or so TCR beta sequences with specific HLA alleles at a false discovery rate of 0.05. When HLA alleles, especially DR and DQ, strongly co-occurred, attributing TCR associations to individual alleles was difficult. Roughly uniform sequencing depth across donors was assumed in presence/absence analyses, although this assumption may not hold. Compared with equally common non-associated chains, HLA-associated TCR beta chains in a later analysis were more clonally expanded and had lower generation probabilities. The sequencing pipeline was judged likely to have produced a cluster of highly shared sequence variants as a technical artifact. Because some donors lacked HLA typing at each locus, the association tests relied only on the typed subset. V-gene and J-gene trimming of TCR beta chains was associated with a missense DCLRE1C variant in a later genetic analysis, and the association was replicated in an independent cohort. The authors suggested that the approach could potentially be extended to other disease states and immunological phenotypes. Because the 87-base-pair reads could not distinguish some IMGT-functional V segments, including TRBV6-2 and TRBV6-3, those segments were excluded. CMV serostatus was the only immune exposure information available for the cohort. Most TCR sequences were observed very rarely across donors, whereas some public TCRs were present in many individuals. In vitro tests confirmed that a few of the cytomegalovirus-associated TCR beta chains recognize cytomegalovirus antigens. A further reported finding was that TCR beta sequences accurately predicted the HLA-A and HLA-B alleles for most subjects in the first cohort. Broadly in line with IMGT annotations, most TCR beta V segments showed up in productive rearrangements about 90% or about 30% of the time in an earlier analysis of around 550 of the donors. Only TCR beta chains were sequenced in this cohort, and the absence of alpha or paired-chain data limited detectable features. In a later analysis, most CMV-associated TCR beta chains were found to appear HLA-restricted, with HLA associations seemingly driven largely by CMV exposure. Linkage disequilibrium might explain the correlated functional status among segregating V segments, but an unknown experimental factor could not be excluded. A later analysis reported that several top co-occurrence clusters appeared linked to parvovirus B19, influenza, CMV and Epstein-Barr virus. Cytomegalovirus status was reported to be diagnosed by the classifier with high specificity and sensitivity in both the original and validation cohorts. Compared with the approximately 670-donor mean, donors in an Asian-associated ancestry cluster had fewer N-insertions in productive TCRs, according to a later genetic analysis. Around 16 rarely observed V segments, including chromosome 9 orphons, were excluded from the earlier analysis of almost 600 of the donors because counts were too low.

The germline V end is reduced by 2 bases and the J end by 3 bases; junction bases left unmatched: 13. CDR1 and CDR2 are drawn from the germline V gene: MDHEN, SYDVKM. The CDR3 contains 20 residues, cysteine and phenylalanine counted. The DNA shown is the 60-base CDR3, in frame from base 1. Notes on this clone: The target of this receptor is not known. No much larger clone is present one base from it, and per-base qualities are unavailable.

The chain joins TRBV28 to TRBJ2-3, with TRBD2 identical over 14 junction bases. This receptor was taken from a man in his forties in good health and CMV-seropositive. The sequenced material came from PBMCs. The nucleotides read TGTGCCAGCAGTTTACTCAGGGGACTAGCGGGAGAATGGGGAACAGATACGCAGTATTTT. This translates into CASSLLRGLAGEWGTDTQYF.